These 9 T cell receptor beta chains share one sample of origin, sequenced in a study of cytomegalovirus exposure and HLA in healthy donors. The PCR used 60 Vbeta and 13 Jbeta primers. Sequencing used immunoSEQ multiplex PCR; TCRdb keeps in-frame clones, though not all of them. The sample has about 130,000 clones; roughly 77% are singletons. The sample comprised PBMCs. The source of these receptors is a young man in good health.

V and J are TRBV20-1 and TRBJ1-1; D remains ambiguous. The CDR3 length is 11 residues. V dropped 8 bases and J dropped 9 bases, with 16 bases sitting between them. Germline loops: CDR1 DFQATT, CDR2 SNEGSKA (reference sequence). The CDR3 nucleotides are TGCAGTTCACTAGTTGGCCCCAAAGCTTTCTTT. Its translation is CSSLVGPKAFF.

The chain recombines TRBV7-9 with TRBJ2-1; 8 bases fit TRBD2. V was pared by 5 bases and J by 5 bases, with 17 bases of the junction left unmatched. The CDR3 is 18 residues long. Germline loops: CDR1 SEHNR, CDR2 FQNEAQ (reference sequence). For the CDR3, the DNA is TGTGCCAGCAGCCCCCCTCCCGGGGGGACTAGGCCCGACAATGAGCAGTTCTTC. This sequence encodes CASSPPPGGTRPDNEQFF.

This clone has more than one count but fewer than ten. The gene calls are TRBV11-2 and TRBJ2-1; TRBD2 matches at 9 bases. This CDR3 region has 17 residues. V lost 8 bases, J lost 1 base, and 12 bases stayed unmatched. CDR1 and CDR2 (germline): SGHAT, FQNNGV. This CDR3 is CASRSYRGRGSYNEQFF. CDR3 nucleotides: TGTGCCAGCCGATCCTACCGCGGGAGGGGGTCCTACAATGAGCAGTTCTTC. Supplemented by reference TRBV11-2 and TRBJ2-1, the full variable domain reads EAGVAQSPRYKIIEKRQSVAFWCNPISGHATLYWYQQILGQGPKLLIQFQNNGVVDDSQLPKDRFSAERLKGVDSTLKIQPAKLEDSAVYLCASRSYRGRGSYNEQFFGPGTRLTVL.

V gene TRBV7-6 combines with J gene TRBJ1-6; a weak D match, TRBD1 (6 bases). CDR1 is SGHVS, CDR2 FNYEAQ, per germline. The CDR3 is made up of 15 amino acids. Trimming removed 0 bases from V and 6 bases from J, with 9 bases in between. The CDR3 region has the DNA TGTGCCAGCAGCTTAGCTGTAGGGGGTAATTCACCCCTCCACTTT. It is translated as CASSLAVGGNSPLHF.

The chain is built from TRBV30 and TRBJ1-3; 8 positions match TRBD1. The length of the CDR3 is 15 residues. The V gene end was trimmed by 4 bases and the J gene end by 4 bases; junction bases not matched to a gene: 9. Germline loops: CDR1 GTSNPN, CDR2 SVGIG (reference sequence). The CDR3 DNA reads TGTGCCTGGACCTTCGCCGGGACAGGAGGAAACACCATATATTTT. It translates to CAWTFAGTGGNTIYF.

The genes are TRBV19 and TRBJ2-2, with 7 positions matching TRBD1. The CDR3 covers 14 residues. The germline V gene has CDR1 LNHDA and CDR2 SQIVND (reference sequence). V shed 5 bases, J shed 5 bases, and the junction held 5 bases outside the gene matches. CDR3 nucleotide sequence: TGTGCCAGTAGTGACAGGGAATATACCGGGGAGCTGTTTTTT. This sequence encodes CASSDREYTGELFF.

This sequence joins TRBV7-2 and TRBJ1-6; no definite D call. V dropped 5 bases and J dropped 10 bases, with 15 bases sitting between them. The germline gives CDR1 SGHTA, CDR2 FQGNSA. The CDR3 covers 14 residues. CDR3 sequence reads: CASSLRAGESPLHF. As DNA, the CDR3 is TGTGCCAGCAGCCTACGGGCGGGAGAATCACCCCTCCACTTT.

This clone was detected only a few times. This sequence joins TRBV29-1 and TRBJ2-1; 8 nucleotides agree with TRBD1. CDR3 size: 14 residues. Germline V gene sequence: CDR1 SQVTM, CDR2 ANQGSEA. The J segment lost 1 base and the V segment lost 4 bases, leaving 3 bases of the junction unmatched. The CDR3 region is CSVARGPSYNEQFF. The CDR3 region has the DNA TGCAGCGTTGCCAGGGGGCCGTCCTACAATGAGCAGTTCTTC.

This rearrangement joins TRBV30 to TRBJ1-2, with 7 bases matching TRBD1. CDR1 is GTSNPN and CDR2 is SVGIG in the germline V gene (reference sequence). With 4 bases clipped from V and 6 bases from J, the junction kept 8 bases outside the gene matches. CDR3 size: 13 residues. CDR3 in DNA: TGTGCCTGGAATCAACAGGGGATCCATGGCTACACCTTC. Translating gives CAWNQQGIHGYTF.